This passage covers 8 T cell receptor beta chains from one sample sequenced in a study of blood T cell repertoires in COVID-19. TCRdb keeps only in-frame clones here, not all; method: immunoSEQ multiplex PCR. The profile shows 120,000 to 150,000 clones, 75% to 90% of them singletons. Material for sequencing was peripheral blood. Receptors originate from a woman aged 60-75 years with active COVID-19.

The chain combines TRBV5-1 with TRBJ2-2; 9 bases fit TRBD2. Trimming removed 4 bases from V and 7 bases from J; junction bases left unmatched: 5. This CDR3 contains 14 residues. Germline loops: CDR1 SGHRS, CDR2 YFSETQ. The CDR3 spells CASSLPREGGELFF. The CDR3 DNA reads as TGCGCCAGCAGCCTCCCGCGGGAGGGCGGGGAGCTGTTTTTT.

This rearrangement joins TRBV28 to TRBJ2-1, with D tentatively TRBD1 (6 bases). Trimming cost V 4 bases and J 4 bases, with 14 bases left between them. The CDR3 sequence is 15 residues long. Germline assignment: CDR1 MDHEN and CDR2 SYDVKM. The chain's CDR3 is CASSSIRGKYNEQFF. Here the CDR3 DNA reads TGTGCCAGCAGTTCCATTAGGGGGAAATACAATGAGCAGTTCTTC.

This clone came up once. This chain links TRBV18 with TRBJ2-1, with 9 bases lining up with TRBD1. The J segment lost 8 bases and the V segment lost 1 base, leaving 6 bases of the junction unmatched. The V gene's germline CDR1 is KGHSH and CDR2 LQKENI. The CDR3 totals 15 residues. The CDR3 is CASSPQGTGSYEQFF. CDR3 nucleotides: TGTGCCAGCTCACCACAAGGGACAGGGAGTTATGAGCAGTTCTTC.

The rearrangement uses TRBV11-2 and TRBJ1-1, with D possibly matching TRBD1 (6 bases). This CDR3 has 16 amino acids. The ends were cut back, 1 base at V and 1 base at J, with 13 bases in the middle. Germline V gene lookup returns CDR1 SGHAT and CDR2 FQNNGV. The chain's CDR3 is CASSLVPRGWNTEAFF. CDR3 coding DNA: TGTGCCAGCAGCTTAGTTCCCAGGGGATGGAACACTGAAGCTTTCTTT.

V and J are TRBV6-5 and TRBJ2-5; 8 bases map to TRBD1. In germline, CDR1 is MNHEY, CDR2 SVGAGI. This CDR3 has 14 amino acids. V lost 6 bases and J lost 3; bases outside the gene matches: 6. CDR3 bases: TGTGCCAGCAGGAAGGGGGGACAGGAAGAGACCCAGTACTTC. It specifies CASRKGGQEETQYF.

The chain has TRBV3-1 (or the pseudogene TRBV3-2) and TRBJ2-1, with 8 bases that match TRBD2. After removal of 7 bases from V and 2 bases from J, the junction contained 7 bases not matched to a gene. The CDR3 extends over 15 amino acids. CDR1 LGHDT and CDR2 YNNKEL come from the germline V gene (reference sequence). The CDR3 nucleotides are TGTGCCAGCACCCAGGGGACTAGTCCCTACAATGAGCAGTTCTTC. This codes for CASTQGTSPYNEQFF.

The rearrangement uses TRBV28 and TRBJ2-7, with D perhaps TRBD2 (5 bases). This CDR3 region has 11 residues. CDR1 and CDR2 (germline): MDHEN, SYDVKM. Trimming stripped 4 bases from V and 6 bases from J, with 7 bases between. The CDR3 sequence: CASSSEVEQYF. Here the CDR3 DNA reads TGTGCCAGCAGTTCGGAGGTCGAGCAGTACTTC.

The rearrangement joins TRBV7-2 to TRBJ2-2; possibly TRBD1 for D (5 bases). The CDR3 is 14 amino acids. With 5 bases removed from V and 2 bases from J, the gap between germline ends came to 9 bases. Per germline, CDR1 SGHTA and CDR2 FQGNSA. The CDR3 DNA sequence: TGTGCCAGCAGCCACCAGGGAAACACCGGGGAGCTGTTTTTT. Translation gives CASSHQGNTGELFF.